This T cell receptor beta chain is from a study of blood T cell repertoires in COVID-19. Study-wide background: From the United States, Italy and Spain came samples of acute and convalescent COVID-19.

Clones were sequenced by immunoSEQ multiplex PCR, and TCRdb holds only the in-frame ones, with some missing. The sample holds approximately 150,000 clones, around 85% seen once. This clonotype was sampled from a woman older than 75 with COVID-19, enrolled during active disease. Sequencing input: peripheral blood.

CDR3 in DNA: TGCGCCAGCAGCTTGGCCGGCGAGGGGGATGGTTCACCCCTCCACTTT. Translated: CASSLAGEGDGSPLHF. This chain connects TRBV5-1 to TRBJ1-6; perhaps TRBD1 as D (6 bases). Germline V lookup: CDR1 SGHRS, CDR2 YFSETQ. The CDR3 length is 16 residues. The ends were cut back, 0 bases at V and 9 bases at J, with 16 bases in the middle.